One and the same sample provided the 26 T cell receptor beta chains below, sequenced in a study of T cell responses to AZD1222 COVID-19 vaccine (dated by TCRdb to the early 2020s). Libraries came from the immunoSEQ multiplex PCR assay. The clones in this table, taken by TCRdb from immuneACCESS, are in-frame only. Not every clone is retained; where verified, under half of the shortfall comes from an unresolved V gene, and the cause of the rest is unknown. A total of some 180,000 clones appear in this sample, 80% to 95% of them only once. 10% of the sample lies in the top ten. The time point label, read with the paper, signifies: baseline before first vaccination. Here the sequenced sample was peripheral blood, taken on day 0 of AZD1222 vaccination. The receptor source for this set is an adult in good health.

This chain connects TRBV3-1 (or the pseudogene TRBV3-2) to TRBJ1-6, with 8 bases that match TRBD1. CDR1 LGHDT and CDR2 YNNKEL come from the germline V gene (reference sequence). Trimming at V came to 2 bases and at J to 8 bases, leaving 8 bases not matched to a gene. This CDR3 region has 16 residues. The CDR3 reads CASSQQTGTGHSPLHF. The DNA of the CDR3 is TGTGCCAGCAGCCAACAAACCGGGACAGGTCATTCACCCCTCCACTTT.

The rearrangement joins TRBV6-5 to TRBJ1-1, with a weak D call TRBD1 (5 bases). Germline CDR1 and CDR2: MNHEY and SVGAGI. V shed 0 bases and J shed 8 bases, with 10 bases lying between them. There are 13 residues in the CDR3. The CDR3 spells CASSYSGVQEAFF. The CDR3 region has the DNA TGTGCCAGCAGTTACTCGGGGGTGCAGGAAGCTTTCTTT.

The V gene is TRBV3-1 (or the pseudogene TRBV3-2), the J gene TRBJ2-7, with a possible D match to TRBD2 (6 bases). There are 14 residues in the CDR3. V dropped 3 bases and J dropped 3 bases, with 12 bases sitting between them. CDR1 is LGHDT and CDR2 is YNNKEL in the germline V gene (reference sequence). The CDR3 is CASSQLGGSYEQYF. Written as DNA, the CDR3 is TGTGCCAGCAGCCAGTTGGGGGGAAGCTACGAGCAGTACTTC.

The rearrangement uses TRBV7-9 and TRBJ2-3; 7 nucleotides line up with TRBD1. Trimming took 5 bases from V and 1 from J; bases not matched to a gene: 9. Germline V lookup: CDR1 SEHNR, CDR2 FQNEAQ (reference sequence). This CDR3 spans 16 amino acids. The CDR3 region is CASSRTGLWGTDTQYF. CDR3 DNA sequence: TGTGCCAGCAGCCGGACAGGACTTTGGGGCACAGATACGCAGTATTTT.

The chain is built from TRBV4-3 and TRBJ1-1, with D perhaps TRBD1 (5 bases). The CDR3 loop spans 15 amino acids. Per the germline V gene, CDR1 is LGHNA and CDR2 is YSLEER. V was clipped by 4 bases and J by 0 bases, with 12 bases between them. The CDR3 coding sequence is TGCGCCAGCAGCCGGGAGAGGGGAGTGAACACTGAAGCTTTCTTT. This translates into CASSRERGVNTEAFF.

This clone was picked up one time. This chain links TRBV27 with TRBJ1-1; D is possibly TRBD1 (5 bases). Germline CDR1 MNHEY, CDR2 SMNVEV (reference sequence). The V gene lost 5 bases and the J gene lost 3 bases, with 13 bases spanning the gap. The CDR3 consists of 14 residues. In nucleotides, the CDR3 is TGTGCCAGCAGTCCCCTCAGGGATTACACTGAAGCTTTCTTT. It yields the protein CASSPLRDYTEAFF.

The rearrangement uses TRBV30 and TRBJ2-2, with D possibly TRBD2 on 6 matching bases. The CDR3 is made up of 11 amino acids. Germline V lookup: CDR1 GTSNPN, CDR2 SVGIG (reference sequence). V lost 8 bases and J lost 7, with 11 bases in between. CDR3 nucleotide sequence: TGTGCCCGGGACTTCTTCGGGGAGCTGTTTTTT. It encodes CARDFFGELFF.

V and J are TRBV5-1 and TRBJ2-2; possibly TRBD1 or TRBD2 for D (6 bases each). V gave up 5 bases and J gave up 2 bases, with 16 bases separating them. This CDR3 is built from 16 residues. Germline V gene sequence: CDR1 SGHRS, CDR2 YFSETQ. The CDR3 nucleotides read TGCGCCAGCAGGAGAGGGGGGCCCGGAAACACCGGGGAGCTGTTTTTT. Translating it yields CASRRGGPGNTGELFF.

V is TRBV14 and J is TRBJ1-2; D gene unclear. CDR1 is SGHDN, CDR2 FVKESK, per germline. V shed 4 bases and J shed 4 bases, with 10 bases lying between them. CDR3 length: 13 residues. The CDR3 bases are TGTGCCAGCAGCCCGGACGGCCTCTATGGCTACACCTTC. This codes for CASSPDGLYGYTF.

The table lists this clone with a count of one. This sequence joins TRBV9 and TRBJ1-6; possible D gene TRBD1, 5 bases. The CDR3 extends over 15 amino acids. Germline CDR1 is SGDLS and CDR2 is YYNGEE. V shed 4 bases and J shed 6 bases, with 14 bases lying between them. The CDR3 here is CASSIQGTVNSPLHF. CDR3 sequence (DNA): TGTGCCAGCAGCATACAAGGGACGGTTAATTCACCCCTCCACTTT.

The CDR3 loop reads CATSDSSGRGYNEQFF. The CDR3, as DNA: TGTGCCACCAGTGATTCCTCCGGGAGGGGATACAATGAGCAGTTCTTC. V gene TRBV24-1 combines with J gene TRBJ2-1, with TRBD2 identical over 8 bases. J gave up 4 bases and V 2 bases, and 6 bases lay outside the gene matches. The CDR3 covers 16 residues. Germline-derived CDR1 and CDR2 are KGHDR and SFDVKD.

The V gene is TRBV4-2, the J gene TRBJ2-1; no clear D gene. The CDR3 totals 16 residues. The V gene's germline CDR1 is LGHNA and CDR2 YNFKEQ. V gave up 0 bases and J gave up 9 bases, with 18 bases separating them. CDR3 bases: TGTGCCAGCAGCCAAGATCGAGGCCGCCAGAGAAGTGAGCAGTTCTTC. This codes for CASSQDRGRQRSEQFF.

The rearrangement uses TRBV5-1 and TRBJ1-3; 7 nucleotides match TRBD1. J was trimmed by 0 bases and V by 4 bases; bases with no gene match: 1. CDR3 length: 14 residues. Germline V gene sequence: CDR1 SGHRS, CDR2 YFSETQ. CDR3 bases: TGCGCCAGCAGCCCAGGGGGCTCTGGAAACACCATATATTTT. Protein sequence: CASSPGGSGNTIYF.

This chain uses TRBV11-2 with TRBJ2-2; either TRBD1 or TRBD2 may fit D (5 bases each). This CDR3 has 15 residues. V was cut by 5 bases and J by 7 bases, with 17 bases left in between. Germline V lookup: CDR1 SGHAT, CDR2 FQNNGV. The DNA of the CDR3 is TGTGCCAGCAGCCCGCCCGAGGGGTTCATCGGGGAGCTGTTTTTT. This sequence encodes CASSPPEGFIGELFF.

The CDR3: CASSPGTSGLSSYNEQFF. CDR3 in DNA: TGCGCCAGCAGCCCTGGGACTAGCGGGCTGAGCTCCTACAATGAGCAGTTCTTC. The rearrangement joins TRBV5-1 to TRBJ2-1, with 12 bases that match TRBD2. The CDR3 consists of 18 residues. V lost 4 bases and J lost 0; bases outside the gene matches: 8. The germline gives CDR1 SGHRS, CDR2 YFSETQ.

This chain joins TRBV28 and TRBJ1-1; tentatively, D is TRBD1 (6 bases). Trimming removed 10 bases at V and 4 bases at J, with 19 bases between. The CDR3 has 14 residues. Germline V gene data show CDR1 as MDHEN and CDR2 as SYDVKM. The CDR3 reads CATLMGGATTEAFF. The CDR3 DNA is TGTGCCACTCTGATGGGGGGGGCCACCACTGAAGCTTTCTTT.

The chain employs TRBV27 and TRBJ1-1; D unclear. The V gene lost 5 bases and the J gene lost 7 bases, with 11 bases spanning the gap. The CDR3 is 12 residues long. The germline CDR1 and CDR2 sequences are MNHEY and SMNVEV (reference sequence). CDR3 DNA sequence: TGTGCCAGCAGTCGAGGGCTAGGTGAAGCTTTCTTT. It codes for CASSRGLGEAFF.

CDR3 in amino acids: CASSLRDREGNTIYF. The CDR3 DNA reads TGCGCCAGCAGCCTGAGGGACAGGGAAGGAAACACCATATATTTT. The chain employs TRBV4-1 and TRBJ1-3; 9 nucleotides match TRBD1. The CDR3 sequence is 15 residues long. J was trimmed by 4 bases and V by 4 bases; bases with no gene match: 5. In germline, CDR1 is MGHRA, CDR2 YSYEKL.

V usage is TRBV2 and J usage is TRBJ2-2; D remains unclear. V was trimmed by 2 bases and J by 1 base, leaving 8 bases between them. This CDR3 is built from 15 residues. Per germline, CDR1 SNHLY and CDR2 FYNNEI. The CDR3 is CASSESRGNTGELFF. In DNA, the CDR3 is TGTGCCAGCAGTGAAAGTAGAGGGAACACCGGGGAGCTGTTTTTT.

In its sample, this clone was seen once. This chain connects TRBV30 to TRBJ2-2; 13 nucleotides match TRBD2. V gave up 3 bases and J gave up 4 bases; unmatched junction bases: 5. CDR3 size: 16 residues. Germline loops: CDR1 GTSNPN, CDR2 SVGIG (reference sequence). The CDR3 protein is CAWSLGLAGVTGELFF. DNA of the CDR3: TGTGCCTGGAGCCTCGGACTAGCGGGAGTCACCGGGGAGCTGTTTTTT.

The rearrangement links TRBV30 to TRBJ1-4; 10 bases are a match to TRBD1. After removal of 5 bases from V and 7 bases from J, the junction contained 4 bases not matched to a gene. Germline V gene sequence: CDR1 GTSNPN, CDR2 SVGIG (reference sequence). CDR3 length: 13 residues. The CDR3 sequence: CAWADRGLEKLFF. The CDR3 coding sequence is TGTGCCTGGGCCGACAGGGGGCTTGAAAAACTGTTTTTT.

This chain links TRBV10-3 with TRBJ1-1, with D uncertain. Germline CDR1 reads ENHRY; CDR2 reads SYGVKD. V was shortened by 0 bases and J by 2 bases, with 10 bases between the two germline ends. The CDR3 loop spans 15 amino acids. CDR3 DNA: TGTGCCATCAGTGAGTCAAGAGGGTTAAACACTGAAGCTTTCTTT. It translates to CAISESRGLNTEAFF.

The chain couples TRBV6-1 to TRBJ2-1; 11 bases line up with TRBD2. The ends lost 2 bases at V and 3 bases at J; junction bases unmatched: 3. Germline lookup yields CDR1 MNHNS and CDR2 SASEGT. The CDR3 is 16 amino acids. For the CDR3, the DNA is TGTGCCAGCAGTGAACAACTAGCGGGGGTCTACAATGAGCAGTTCTTC. It codes for CASSEQLAGVYNEQFF.

The chain carries TRBV5-8 and TRBJ1-5; D might be TRBD1 (5 bases). The CDR3 spans 13 residues. Germline loops: CDR1 SGHTS, CDR2 YDEGEE. V gave up 4 bases and J gave up 4 bases, with 9 bases separating them. CDR3 coding DNA: TGTGCCAGCAGCCGGACACCTAATCAGCCCCAGCATTTT. Translated, it gives CASSRTPNQPQHF.

The chain links TRBV28 to TRBJ1-1; TRBD1 aligns across 8 bases. The V segment lost 4 bases and the J segment 2 bases; nucleotides outside the gene matches: 9. CDR1 is MDHEN, CDR2 SYDVKM, per germline. The CDR3 has 16 residues. The CDR3 coding sequence is TGTGCCAGCAGTTCTACCGGGACAGGACGCAACACTGAAGCTTTCTTT. This translates into CASSSTGTGRNTEAFF.

The V gene is TRBV6-6, the J gene TRBJ2-2; 14 positions match TRBD2. V lost 6 bases to trimming and J lost 4 bases; unmatched junction nucleotides: 4. The length of the CDR3 is 16 residues. The germline V gene encodes CDR1 MNHNY and CDR2 SVGAGI (reference sequence). The chain's CDR3 is CASRETSGRGTGELFF. CDR3 in DNA: TGTGCCAGCAGAGAGACTAGCGGGAGGGGCACCGGGGAGCTGTTTTTT.